These T cell receptor beta chains were read from a single sample in a study of radiation and T cells in renal cell carcinoma. Libraries were prepared by immunoSEQ multiplex PCR; TCRdb keeps only in-frame clonotypes and omits some of them. The table has about 170,000 clones, roughly nine tenths seen once. The material sequenced was blood, taken from a patient whose treatment included radiotherapy and nephrectomy. Source of these receptors: a woman in her fifties or sixties with renal cell carcinoma. The CDR3 runs from the conserved cysteine through the conserved F or W. The D gene is left open where the match is weak. Some rows have no size entry. The others give once, few or many, or a class for an expanded clone.

abundance | j_gene | d_gene | v_gene | CDR3nt | CDR3aa
NA | TRBJ1-6 | NA | TRBV5-5 | TGTGCCAGCAGCTTGGCGATCGCGGGGGCGCCGAGTAATTCACCCCTCCACTTT | CASSLAIAGAPSNSPLHF
NA | TRBJ2-2 | TRBD1 | TRBV12-5 | TGTGCTAGTGGCCTGGGGACAGACACCGGGGAGCTGTTTTTT | CASGLGTDTGELFF
NA | TRBJ2-3 | TRBD2 | TRBV18 | TGTGCCAGCTCACCAGGACTAGCTGGAGATACGCAGTATTTT | CASSPGLAGDTQYF
NA | TRBJ2-1 | TRBD1 | TRBV6-5 | TGTGCCAGCAGTTATGCGGGACAGGGGGCTAGCAATGAGCAGTTCTTC | CASSYAGQGASNEQFF
NA | TRBJ1-4 | NA | TRBV21-1 | TGTGCCAGCCCTATACCTGCGGCTAATGAAAAACTGTTTTTT | CASPIPAANEKLFF
once | TRBJ1-6 | NA | TRBV6-5 | TGTGCCAGCCACCAAGGTTGGGATAATTCACCCCTCCACTTT | CASHQGWDNSPLHF
NA | TRBJ1-2 | TRBD1 | TRBV6-1 | TGTGCCAGCAGTGCCGCGGGACAGGGATTAGGGGGCTACACCTTC | CASSAAGQGLGGYTF
NA | TRBJ2-3 | TRBD1 | TRBV7-3 | TGTGCCAGCAGCCTCCGGGACAGGTCAGATACGCAGTATTTT | CASSLRDRSDTQYF
NA | TRBJ2-5 | NA | TRBV2 | TGTGCCAGCAGTGAGCTGAGCCGGGCGGAGACCCAGTACTTC | CASSELSRAETQYF
once | TRBJ1-1 | NA | TRBV19 | TGTGCCAGTAGCCCCTTAGGGGACACTGAAGCTTTCTTT | CASSPLGDTEAFF
once | TRBJ2-3 | NA | TRBV5-4 | TGTGCCAGCAGCTTTAAATTCGCTCGACACCAAACAGATACGCAGTATTTT | CASSFKFARHQTDTQYF
NA | TRBJ2-2 | NA | TRBV29-1 | TGCAGCGTTGATCTGGGGAGAACGAACACCGGGGAGCTGTTTTTT | CSVDLGRTNTGELFF
NA | TRBJ2-5 | NA | TRBV7-9 | TGTGCCAGCAGCTTTTTGGTCAACCAAGAGACCCAGTACTTC | CASSFLVNQETQYF
once | TRBJ1-5 | TRBD1 | TRBV7-8 | TGTGCCAGCAGCGCGCGGACAGGGTCGAATCAGCCCCAGCATTTT | CASSARTGSNQPQHF
NA | TRBJ1-1 | NA | TRBV7-2 | TGTGCCAGCAGCTTAGCGCAGGGTGCGGACACTGAAGCTTTCTTT | CASSLAQGADTEAFF
once | TRBJ1-5 | TRBD1 | TRBV2 | TGTGCCAGGGGGCCGGGGACAGGAGGTCAGCCCCAGCATTTT | CARGPGTGGQPQHF
NA | TRBJ1-4 | NA | TRBV30 | TGTGCCTGGAGTGCCGGCGTTACAACTAATGAAAAACTGTTTTTT | CAWSAGVTTNEKLFF
NA | TRBJ2-1 | NA | TRBV7-9 | TGTGCCAGCAGCTTAGTCAGCTACACGCAGTTCTTC | CASSLVSYTQFF
NA | TRBJ1-1 | NA | TRBV7-2 | TGTGCCAGCAGCAACTTCCCCGGGGGCACCACTGAAGCTTTCTTT | CASSNFPGGTTEAFF
NA | TRBJ1-5 | NA | TRBV6-7 | TGTGCCAGCAGTTACCCCCCAGGGGTGGGCAATCAGCCCCAGCATTTT | CASSYPPGVGNQPQHF
NA | TRBJ2-1 | NA | TRBV7-3 | TGTGCCAGCAGCGTGCATGGAGCTCGGGGAGGCGATGAGCAGTTCTTC | CASSVHGARGGDEQFF
NA | TRBJ2-7 | TRBD1 | TRBV7-9 | TGTGCCAGCAGCCTAACTGGGACAGGGGGCACCGACGAGCAGTACTTC | CASSLTGTGGTDEQYF
NA | TRBJ2-5 | NA | TRBV19 | TGTGCCACAAGAAGCGCGGGGAGGGGGGAGACCCAGTACTTC | CATRSAGRGETQYF
few | TRBJ1-1 | NA | TRBV19 | TGTGCCAGTAGTACAGGGTTGGCATCTGAAGCTTTCTTT | CASSTGLASEAFF
NA | TRBJ2-3 | TRBD1 | TRBV30 | TGTGCCTGGGGGGGACAGGTGGACACAGATACGCAGTATTTT | CAWGGQVDTDTQYF
NA | TRBJ1-2 | NA | TRBV5-1 | TGCGCCAGCAGCTTTGTGGGGGACGAGGTGTGGGGCTACACCTTC | CASSFVGDEVWGYTF
once | TRBJ1-2 | TRBD1 | TRBV2 | TGTGCCAGCCTCCAGCTACGGGACAGCGAAGGGGGCACCTTC | CASLQLRDSEGGTF
NA | TRBJ1-4 | TRBD1 | TRBV4-3 | TGCGCCAGCAGCCCCGGGACAGGGGATTTGACTAATGAAAAACTGTTTTTT | CASSPGTGDLTNEKLFF
once | TRBJ1-1 | NA | TRBV19 | TGTGCCAGTAGTGGTCTCACTGAAGCTTTCTTT | CASSGLTEAFF
NA | TRBJ1-1 | NA | TRBV4-2 | TGTGCCAGCAGCCCGTCCCACAGGGAGGACACTGAAGCTTTCTTT | CASSPSHREDTEAFF
NA | TRBJ1-3 | NA | TRBV7-2 | TGTGCCAGCAGCGCTGGGACAACTGGAAACACCATATATTTT | CASSAGTTGNTIYF
NA | TRBJ1-2 | TRBD1 | TRBV5-4 | TGTGCCAGCAGCTTGGACAGGGGAAGGGATGGCTACACCTTC | CASSLDRGRDGYTF
NA | TRBJ2-7 | TRBD2 | TRBV4-2 | TGTGCCAGCAGCCAAGAACTCGGGGGGAGCTCCTACGAGCAGTACTTC | CASSQELGGSSYEQYF
NA | TRBJ2-1 | NA | TRBV7-6 | TGTGCCAGCAGCTCCCTTTCTGGGGCAAATGAGCAGTTCTTC | CASSSLSGANEQFF
NA | TRBJ1-1 | NA | TRBV20-1 | TGCAGTGCTAGTAGCAACACTGAAGCTTTCTTT | CSASSNTEAFF
NA | TRBJ1-1 | NA | TRBV5-1 | TGCGCCAGCAGCCCCGGCGTGAGTCTGAACACTGAAGCTTTCTTT | CASSPGVSLNTEAFF
NA | TRBJ2-3 | NA | TRBV7-2 | TGTGCCAGCAGCTTTTCTCCGGTCACAGATACGCAGTATTTT | CASSFSPVTDTQYF
few | TRBJ2-4 | NA | TRBV6-5 | TGTGCCAGCAGTGTCGAGACCTACAGCCAAAACATTCAGTACTTC | CASSVETYSQNIQYF
NA | TRBJ2-3 | TRBD1 | TRBV7-2 | TGTGCCAGCAGCTTTCTGGGACAGCCCTTTGATACGCAGTATTTT | CASSFLGQPFDTQYF
NA | TRBJ2-2 | NA | TRBV4-1 | TGCGCCAGCAGCCCTCCCTTAGCGGTCAGGAACACCGGGGAGCTGTTTTTT | CASSPPLAVRNTGELFF
NA | TRBJ1-1 | TRBD1 | TRBV19 | TGTGCCAGTACCTCCAGGGACAGGGCCCCTGGAGCTTTCTTT | CASTSRDRAPGAFF